This T cell receptor (beta chain) derives from a study of T cells in Graves' hyperthyroidism and ophthalmopathy. Amplification yielded TCR beta CDR3 regions, with RNA transcripts as the source. HTBI primers were the set used in a first-round RT-PCR of the TCR CDR3. TCRdb re-called the multiplex PCR reads through MiXCR, storing one row per CDR3 protein. The top ten clones hold 9.2% of a sample with a few hundred thousand distinct CDR3 sequences, roughly an eighth of them seen once. The CDR3 runs 14 residues. Germline CDR1 is SGHTA and CDR2 is FQGNSA. V lost 4 bases and J 5 bases, leaving 14 bases between the germline ends. Uncontrolled infection, other autoimmune disease, pregnancy or lactation barred patients from enrollment.

The rearrangement uses TRBV7-2 and TRBJ1-2; D possibly corresponds to TRBD1 (5 bases). The sequence was obtained from a woman aged 18-29 years with Graves' hyperthyroidism. Sequences were obtained from blood. This chain's CDR3 is CASSSPGTVYGYTF. CDR3 nucleotide sequence: TGTGCCAGCAGCTCCCCTGGGACCGTGTATGGCTACACCTTC.